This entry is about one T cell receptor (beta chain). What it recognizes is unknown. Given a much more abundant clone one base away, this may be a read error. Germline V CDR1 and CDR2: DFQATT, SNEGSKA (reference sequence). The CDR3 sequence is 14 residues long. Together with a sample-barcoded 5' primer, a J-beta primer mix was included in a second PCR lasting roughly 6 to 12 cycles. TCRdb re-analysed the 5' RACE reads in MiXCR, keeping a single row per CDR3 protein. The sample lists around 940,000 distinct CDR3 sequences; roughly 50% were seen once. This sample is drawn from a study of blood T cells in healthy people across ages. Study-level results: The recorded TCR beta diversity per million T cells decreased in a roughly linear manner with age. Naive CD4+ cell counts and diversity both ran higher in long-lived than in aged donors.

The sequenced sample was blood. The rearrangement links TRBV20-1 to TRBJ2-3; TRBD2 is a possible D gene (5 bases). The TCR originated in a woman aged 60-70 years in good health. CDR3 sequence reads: CSAPNLASTETQYF. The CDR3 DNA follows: TGCAGTGCACCGAACCTAGCTAGCACAGAGACGCAGTATTTT.